The 20 T cell receptor beta chains presented below share a single source sample, sequenced in a study of metastatic and nonmetastatic thyroid tumors. With MiXCR, TCRdb called clones anew from the PCR reads. Here the sample spans about 16,000 clones, roughly a quarter being singletons. No treatment had been given to any patient before thyroid surgery. What was sequenced was adjacent normal tissue. All receptors derive from a female donor with papillary thyroid cancer or a benign thyroid nodule (not recorded which). Some clones in this sample may be carry-over from other donors' samples.

This clone has only a few counts. At one end, the junction sequence differs from germline, possibly due to a read error. The rearrangement links TRBV6-1 to TRBJ1-2; D may be TRBD1 (5 bases). This CDR3 contains 13 residues. Germline CDR1 MNHNS, CDR2 SASEGT. The chain's CDR3 is CASSESIGTLKFF. In DNA, the CDR3 is TGTGCCAGCAGTGAAAGTATTGGGACCTTAAAGTTCTTC.

This clone was picked up one time. The V gene is TRBV11-2, the J gene TRBJ1-2; D perhaps matches TRBD1 (5 bases). V was pared by 1 base and J by 6 bases, with 12 bases between. This CDR3 has 14 residues. Germline values: CDR1 SGHAT, CDR2 FQNNGV. In DNA, the CDR3 is TGTGCCAGCAGCTTAGGGTCGGGGACTAATGGCTACACCTTC. Its translation is CASSLGSGTNGYTF.

This clone was seen more than once but under ten times. This chain uses TRBV24-1 with TRBJ2-2; D is undetermined. Trimming took off 5 bases at V and 3 bases at J, with 6 bases between the two ends. This CDR3 has 13 amino acids. CDR1 KGHDR and CDR2 SFDVKD come from the germline V gene. CDR3 region: CATSGMDTGELFF. The CDR3 DNA follows: TGTGCCACCAGTGGTATGGACACCGGGGAGCTGTTTTTT.

This clone was observed a handful of times. The chain uses TRBV10-3 and TRBJ2-2; D might be TRBD1 or TRBD2, each matching 6 bases. V lost 10 bases and J lost 4, with 16 bases in between. Germline-derived CDR1 and CDR2 are ENHRY and SYGVKD. This CDR3 spans 14 amino acids. CDR3 bases: TGTGCCACCACGAAGGGGGGTAGCACCGGGGAGCTGTTTTTT. It encodes CATTKGGSTGELFF.

This clone has just a few counts. The genes are TRBV5-1 and TRBJ1-2, with D possibly matching TRBD1 (5 bases). There are 15 residues in the CDR3. V was shortened by 0 bases and J by 8 bases, with 17 bases between the two germline ends. The V gene's germline CDR1 is SGHRS and CDR2 YFSETQ. The CDR3 DNA sequence: TGCGCCAGCAGCTTGGGTGACAGTACTCCAGCGGGCTACACCTTC. Its translation is CASSLGDSTPAGYTF.

In its sample, this clone is medium-sized. V is TRBV5-5 and J is TRBJ2-7, with D possibly matching TRBD1 (7 bases). CDR1 is SGHKS, CDR2 YYEKEE, per germline (reference sequence). The CDR3 has 15 residues. The ends were cut back, 5 bases at V and 3 bases at J, with 18 bases in the middle. Here the CDR3 reads CASRSEGAGFYEQYF. The CDR3 DNA sequence: TGTGCCAGCAGATCGGAGGGGGCAGGGTTCTACGAGCAGTACTTC. Variable domain in full (rest from reference TRBV5-5 and TRBJ2-7): DAGVTQSPTHLIKTRGQQVTLRCSPISGHKSVSWYQQVLGQGPQFIFQYYEKEERGRGNFPDRFSARQFPNYSSELNVNALLLGDSALYLCASRSEGAGFYEQYFGPGTRLTVT.

In this sample, this clone is medium-sized. The V call is TRBV19, the J call TRBJ2-6; unclear D gene. Trimming removed 6 bases at V and 3 bases at J, with 9 bases between. The CDR3 is made up of 14 amino acids. Germline V CDR1 and CDR2: LNHDA, SQIVND (reference sequence). Here the CDR3 reads CASRHSGGANVLTF. The CDR3 nucleotides are TGTGCCAGTAGGCACTCCGGTGGGGCCAACGTCCTGACTTTC. Filled out from reference TRBV19 and TRBJ2-6, the complete variable domain reads DGGITQSPKYLFRKEGQNVTLSCEQNLNHDAMYWYRQDPGQGLRLIYYSQIVNDFQKGDIAEGYSVSREKKESFPLTVTSAQKNPTAFYLCASRHSGGANVLTFGAGSRLTVL.

This rearrangement joins TRBV19 to TRBJ1-5, with 11 bases that match TRBD1. This CDR3 region has 16 residues. Looked up from germline, CDR1 is LNHDA and CDR2 is SQIVND (reference sequence). Germline trimming cut 8 bases from V and 4 bases from J; bases unmatched to any gene: 10. The CDR3 sequence is CASRWDRGVENQPQHF. The CDR3 DNA follows: TGTGCCAGTCGATGGGACAGGGGGGTAGAGAATCAGCCCCAGCATTTT.

This clone was seen only a few times. This chain connects TRBV6-2 or TRBV6-3 to TRBJ2-7; D is possibly TRBD1 (5 bases). The CDR3 is made up of 14 amino acids. Trimming took 3 bases from V and 3 from J, leaving 12 bases between them. Germline CDR1 reads MNHEY; CDR2 reads SVGEGT. Here the CDR3 reads CASSYGVGVYEQYF. As DNA, the CDR3 is TGTGCCAGCAGTTATGGGGTAGGGGTCTACGAGCAGTACTTC.

The chain has TRBV3-1 and TRBJ1-5, with 10 bases that match TRBD1. This CDR3 region has 14 residues. V lost 2 bases, J lost 7 bases, and 2 bases stayed unmatched. Germline lookup yields CDR1 LGHDT and CDR2 YNNKEL (reference sequence). CDR3 sequence (DNA): TGTGCCAGCAGCCAACGGACAGGGGGACAGCCCCAGCATTTT. Translation gives CASSQRTGGQPQHF.

The chain couples TRBV5-5 to TRBJ1-3, with 10 bases lining up with TRBD1. This CDR3 is built from 13 residues. V lost 5 bases to trimming and J lost 12 bases; unmatched junction nucleotides: 8. Germline CDR1 reads SGHKS; CDR2 reads YYEKEE (reference sequence). The CDR3: CASRADRGDNIYF. The CDR3 DNA sequence: TGTGCCAGCAGAGCGGACAGGGGGGACAACATATATTTT.

V gene TRBV7-2 combines with J gene TRBJ2-3; weak D call: TRBD1 (5 bases). V lost 6 bases and J lost 4, with 11 bases in between. CDR1 is SGHTA and CDR2 is FQGNSA in the germline V gene. The CDR3 extends over 13 amino acids. CDR3 DNA sequence: TGTGCCAGCAGTTCCCAAGGGGCAGATACGCAGTATTTT. Translation: CASSSQGADTQYF.

J is TRBJ2-1 and V is TRBV7-6; the D call may be TRBD1 or TRBD2 (5 bases each). Trimming removed 5 bases from V and 12 bases from J, with 17 bases in between. The germline V gene has CDR1 SGHVS and CDR2 FNYEAQ. This CDR3 comprises 13 residues. The DNA of the CDR3 is TGTGCCAGCAGCCCCGGGACGCCCTTTGGGCAGTTCTTC. Encoded protein: CASSPGTPFGQFF. The full variable domain, in which reference TRBV7-6 and TRBJ2-1 provide the parts outside the CDR3, is GAGVSQSPRYKVTKRGQDVALRCDPISGHVSLYWYRQALGQGPEFLTYFNYEAQQDKSGLPNDRFSAERPEGSISTLTIQRTEQRDSAMYRCASSPGTPFGQFFGPGTRLTVL.

The chain carries TRBV9 and TRBJ2-5; D may match TRBD1 or TRBD2 (6 bases each). The V and J ends lost 0 bases and 1 base respectively, with 13 bases between them. The CDR3 contains 16 residues. CDR1 and CDR2 (germline): SGDLS, YYNGEE. The CDR3 sequence is CASSVGNGGGQETQYF. In DNA form, the CDR3 reads TGTGCCAGCAGCGTAGGGAACGGGGGCGGCCAAGAGACCCAGTACTTC.

This chain joins TRBV6-1 and TRBJ2-7; 8 nucleotides align to TRBD2. Trimming removed 5 bases from V and 3 bases from J; junction bases left unmatched: 6. The CDR3 length is 14 residues. Germline V CDR1 and CDR2: MNHNS, SASEGT. For the CDR3, the DNA is TGTGCCAGCAGTTTTAGCGGGGCCGGCTACGAGCAGTACTTC. Encoded protein: CASSFSGAGYEQYF.

Written as DNA, the CDR3 is TGCAGTGCTAGAGATCAGGGAAGATGGACTGAAGCTTTCTTT. Translation gives CSARDQGRWTEAFF. V gene TRBV20-1 combines with J gene TRBJ1-1, with D maybe TRBD1 (5 bases). This CDR3 has 14 residues. Trimming shortened V by 0 bases and J by 5 bases, and 13 bases separated the two germline ends. Germline V CDR1 and CDR2: DFQATT, SNEGSKA (reference sequence).

This clone was picked up a small number of times. The chain employs TRBV27 and TRBJ2-7; TRBD2 aligns across 16 bases. The CDR3 has 15 amino acids. The germline V gene has CDR1 MNHEY and CDR2 SMNVEV (reference sequence). The ends lost 4 bases at V and 5 bases at J; junction bases unmatched: 2. This CDR3 is CASSSGTSGRDEQYF. Here the CDR3 DNA reads TGTGCCAGCAGTTCCGGGACTAGCGGGAGGGACGAGCAGTACTTC.

V and J are TRBV5-1 and TRBJ2-7; possibly TRBD1 or TRBD2 for D (5 bases each). V was trimmed by 2 bases and J by 2 bases, leaving 11 bases between them. In germline, CDR1 is SGHRS, CDR2 YFSETQ. The CDR3 spans 14 residues. The CDR3 sequence is CASSLRDGTYEQYV. The CDR3 DNA sequence: TGCGCCAGCAGCTTAAGGGACGGGACCTACGAGCAGTACGTC.

This clone is classed as medium-sized (0.01 to 0.1%). V and J are TRBV3-2 and TRBJ1-6; the table names TRBD1, a call not compared with the DNA. TRBV3-2 has pseudogene status. This CDR3 is 18 amino acids long. This CDR3 is CASSRTPPGQGGRSPLHF. CDR3 in DNA: TGTGCCAGCAGCAGAACCCCCCCGGGACAGGGGGGTAGGTCACCCCTCCACTTT.

This clone was counted a single time. This CDR3 reads CASSSRGSGVTGELFF. Written as DNA, the CDR3 is TGTGCCAGCAGCTCTCGGGGTAGCGGGGTCACCGGGGAGCTGTTTTTT. The chain joins TRBV11-2 to TRBJ2-2; 8 nucleotides align to TRBD2. Trimming took 4 bases from V and 4 from J; bases not matched to a gene: 8. CDR1 and CDR2 (germline): SGHAT, FQNNGV. There are 16 residues in the CDR3.